What follows are 18 T cell receptor beta chains derived from one specimen sequenced in a study of blood T cell repertoires in COVID-19. Repertoires were generated with immunoSEQ multiplex PCR, while TCRdb's copy carries only in-frame clones and drops some. The sample has about 180,000 clones; just under 90% are singletons. Sequenced sample: peripheral blood. The receptors were gathered from a woman in her sixties or seventies with COVID-19, enrolled during active disease.

The gene calls are TRBV20-1 and TRBJ2-1, with a possible D match to TRBD1 (5 bases). Germline V CDR1 and CDR2: DFQATT, SNEGSKA (reference sequence). This CDR3 has 10 amino acids. The V end lost 4 bases, the J end lost 10 bases, and 8 bases lay between the germline ends. The CDR3 DNA sequence: TGCAGTGCTACTAGGACAGAGCAGTTCTTC. Encoded protein: CSATRTEQFF.

This rearrangement joins TRBV14 to TRBJ1-1; D is perhaps TRBD1 (6 bases). The germline V gene has CDR1 SGHDN and CDR2 FVKESK. V was trimmed by 1 base and J by 1 base, leaving 13 bases between them. The CDR3 has 16 amino acids. DNA for the CDR3: TGTGCCAGCAGCCAAGTTTGGGGGGGGGCGAACACTGAAGCTTTCTTT. It is translated as CASSQVWGGANTEAFF.

The genes are TRBV21-1 and TRBJ2-7; the table calls TRBD1, which could not be checked here. TRBV21-1 is an annotated pseudogene. This CDR3 comprises 16 residues. The CDR3 loop reads CASSLQNRGTHYEQYF. As DNA, the CDR3 is TGTGCCAGCAGCCTCCAAAACAGGGGGACCCACTACGAGCAGTACTTC.

This chain links TRBV3-1 (or the pseudogene TRBV3-2) with TRBJ2-2; D possibly corresponds to TRBD1 (5 bases). The CDR3 is 13 amino acids. Germline V gives CDR1 LGHDT, CDR2 YNNKEL (reference sequence). V was pared by 1 base and J by 14 bases, with 14 bases between. The CDR3 is CASSQALQVALFF. Here the CDR3 DNA reads TGTGCCAGCAGCCAAGCCTTACAGGTGGCCCTGTTTTTT.

The rearrangement uses TRBV7-2 and TRBJ2-5; 9 nucleotides align to TRBD1. CDR3 size: 15 residues. Germline CDR1 SGHTA, CDR2 FQGNSA. Trimming removed 5 bases from V and 5 bases from J; junction bases left unmatched: 9. CDR3 nucleotides: TGTGCCAGCAGCCTGAAGACAGGGGGGCTGGAGACCCAGTACTTC. This translates into CASSLKTGGLETQYF.

The V and J genes are TRBV28 and TRBJ2-7, with D possibly being TRBD1 (6 bases). The V and J ends lost 2 bases and 4 bases respectively, with 9 bases between them. The germline gives CDR1 MDHEN, CDR2 SYDVKM. The CDR3 is 13 amino acids. In DNA form, the CDR3 reads TGTGCCAGCAGTTTAGGACAGCCTTACGAGCAGTACTTC. It encodes CASSLGQPYEQYF.

A single count supports this clone. The chain combines TRBV6-5 with TRBJ2-7; 12 bases match TRBD1. Trimming removed 5 bases from V and 6 bases from J; junction bases left unmatched: 8. CDR3 length equals 15 residues. Germline V gives CDR1 MNHEY, CDR2 SVGAGI. The CDR3 nucleotides are TGTGCCAGCAGTCTGCCGGGACAGGGGGCTGTCGAGCAGTACTTC. This encodes CASSLPGQGAVEQYF.

This clone was picked up one time. At one end, the junction sequence differs from germline, possibly due to a read error. The V call is TRBV7-7, the J call TRBJ2-1; possible D gene TRBD2, 6 bases. The CDR3 loop spans 16 amino acids. Per the germline V gene, CDR1 is SSHAT and CDR2 is FNYEAQ (reference sequence). The CDR3 protein is CASSRLTGLNFNEQFF. CDR3 nucleotides: TGTGCTAGCAGCCGCCTTACGGGACTCAACTTCAATGAGCAGTTCTTC.

The J gene is TRBJ1-6, the V gene TRBV7-6, with no clear D. CDR1 and CDR2 from the germline V gene are SGHVS and FNYEAQ. The CDR3 contains 15 residues. The V end was cut by 1 base, the J end by 10 bases, with 14 bases between. CDR3 protein: CASSLDGRPGSPLHF. CDR3 nucleotides: TGTGCCAGCAGCTTAGATGGGAGGCCCGGGTCACCCCTCCACTTT.

This clone was seen once. V gene TRBV30 combines with J gene TRBJ2-7; D gene uncertain. The V end lost 4 bases, the J end lost 5 bases, and 18 bases lay between the germline ends. Germline assignment: CDR1 GTSNPN and CDR2 SVGIG (reference sequence). The CDR3 covers 14 residues. DNA for the CDR3: TGTGCCTGGATGACCGGCCGAGGTGGAGACGAGCAGTACTTC. Protein product: CAWMTGRGGDEQYF.

CDR3 residues: CASSQTSGSSEQYF. CDR3 nucleotide sequence: TGTGCCAGCAGCCAGACTAGCGGGAGTTCCGAGCAGTACTTC. The chain is built from TRBV6-4 and TRBJ2-7; 12 bases agree with TRBD2. Germline V gene data show CDR1 as MRHNA and CDR2 as SNTAGT. The CDR3 extends over 14 amino acids. V shed 6 bases, J shed 6 bases, and the junction held 6 bases outside the gene matches.

The chain is built from TRBV7-3 and TRBJ2-3; tentative D call: TRBD1 (6 bases). Germline CDR1 reads SGHTA; CDR2 reads FQGTGA. V lost 5 bases to trimming and J lost 5 bases, with 17 bases between them. The CDR3 spans 15 residues. CDR3 residues: CASSPGQTAGDTQYF. The DNA for the CDR3 is TGTGCCAGCAGCCCTGGACAGACTGCGGGAGATACGCAGTATTTT.

CDR3 coding DNA: TGCAGCGTTAAACCGACAGGCTATGGCTACACCTTC. It encodes CSVKPTGYGYTF. This rearrangement joins TRBV29-1 to TRBJ1-2, with D maybe TRBD1 (6 bases). Germline V lookup: CDR1 SQVTM, CDR2 ANQGSEA. Deletions cut 5 bases from V and 4 bases from J, with 11 bases between. The length of the CDR3 is 12 residues.

The chain combines TRBV6-6 with TRBJ2-7; D may be TRBD2 (5 bases). From germline, CDR1 is MNHNY and CDR2 SVGAGI (reference sequence). Trimming took off 8 bases at V and 5 bases at J, with 16 bases between the two ends. The CDR3 has 13 residues. The CDR3: CASRGRVNNEQYF. The CDR3, as DNA: TGTGCCAGCCGAGGGAGAGTCAATAACGAGCAGTACTTC.

The table lists this clone with a count of one. In DNA, the CDR3 is TGTGCCACCAGTGATAAGAACAGGGGCACCGGGGAGCTGTTTTTT. Translation: CATSDKNRGTGELFF. The V and J genes are TRBV24-1 and TRBJ2-2, with 7 positions matching TRBD1. V shed 3 bases and J 4 bases; nucleotides not matched to a gene: 4. The CDR3 is made up of 15 amino acids. Germline CDR1 reads KGHDR; CDR2 reads SFDVKD.

This clone was seen just once. V and J are TRBV6-5 and TRBJ1-2; the match to TRBD1 covers 7 bases. With V trimmed by 5 bases and J by 0 bases, 3 bases remained unmatched. CDR3 length: 14 residues. The germline V gene has CDR1 MNHEY and CDR2 SVGAGI. The CDR3 coding sequence is TGTGCCAGCAGTAACAGGGGAACTAACTATGGCTACACCTTC. This translates into CASSNRGTNYGYTF.

The chain employs TRBV24-1 and TRBJ1-5; perhaps TRBD1 as D (5 bases). Germline CDR1 and CDR2: KGHDR and SFDVKD. The V and J ends lost 7 bases and 7 bases respectively, with 13 bases between them. The CDR3 covers 13 residues. The CDR3 is CATSVGPYQPQHF. CDR3 DNA: TGTGCCACCAGCGTGGGGCCCTACCAGCCCCAGCATTTT.

The chain links TRBV28 to TRBJ2-7; TRBD1 might be the D (6 bases). In germline, CDR1 is MDHEN, CDR2 SYDVKM. Trimming stripped 6 bases from V and 2 bases from J, with 14 bases between. CDR3 size: 14 residues. The CDR3 sequence: CASRLPGQAYEQYF. As DNA, the CDR3 is TGTGCCAGCAGACTTCCGGGACAAGCCTACGAGCAGTACTTC.